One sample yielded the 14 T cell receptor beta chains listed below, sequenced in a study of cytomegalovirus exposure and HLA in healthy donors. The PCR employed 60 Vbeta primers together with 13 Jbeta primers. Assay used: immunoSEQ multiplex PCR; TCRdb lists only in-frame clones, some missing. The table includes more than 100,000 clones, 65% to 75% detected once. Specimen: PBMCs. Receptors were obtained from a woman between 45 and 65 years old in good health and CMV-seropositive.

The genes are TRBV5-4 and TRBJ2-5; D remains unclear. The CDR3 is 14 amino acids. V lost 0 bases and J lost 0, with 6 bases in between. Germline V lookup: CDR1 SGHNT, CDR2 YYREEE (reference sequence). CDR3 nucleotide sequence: TGTGCCAGCAGCTTGGCAGATTACCAAGAGACCCAGTACTTC. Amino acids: CASSLADYQETQYF.

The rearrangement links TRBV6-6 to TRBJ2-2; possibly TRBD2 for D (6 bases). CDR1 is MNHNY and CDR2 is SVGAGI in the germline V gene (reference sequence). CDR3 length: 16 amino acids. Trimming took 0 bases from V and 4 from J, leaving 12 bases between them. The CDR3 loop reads CASSYSIGGVTGELFF. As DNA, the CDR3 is TGTGCCAGCAGTTACTCGATTGGCGGGGTCACCGGGGAGCTGTTTTTT.

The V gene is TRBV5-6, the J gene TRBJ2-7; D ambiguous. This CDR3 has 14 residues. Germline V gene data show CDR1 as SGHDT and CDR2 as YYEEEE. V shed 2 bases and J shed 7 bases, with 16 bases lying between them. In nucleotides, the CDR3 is TGTGCCAGCAGCTTTGGTCCCGGGTATGATGAGCAGTACTTC. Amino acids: CASSFGPGYDEQYF.

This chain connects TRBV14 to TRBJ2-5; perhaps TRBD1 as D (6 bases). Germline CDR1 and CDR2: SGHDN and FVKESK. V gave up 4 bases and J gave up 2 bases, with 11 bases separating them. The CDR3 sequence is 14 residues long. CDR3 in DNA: TGTGCCAGCAGCCGCGGACAGATACAAGAGACCCAGTACTTC. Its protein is CASSRGQIQETQYF.

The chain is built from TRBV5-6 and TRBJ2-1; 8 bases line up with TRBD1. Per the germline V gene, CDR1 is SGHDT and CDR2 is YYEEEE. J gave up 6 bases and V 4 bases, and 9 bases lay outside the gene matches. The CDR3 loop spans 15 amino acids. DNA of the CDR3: TGTGCCAGCAGCCACGACAGGGGTTTTGTCAATGAGCAGTTCTTC. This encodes CASSHDRGFVNEQFF.

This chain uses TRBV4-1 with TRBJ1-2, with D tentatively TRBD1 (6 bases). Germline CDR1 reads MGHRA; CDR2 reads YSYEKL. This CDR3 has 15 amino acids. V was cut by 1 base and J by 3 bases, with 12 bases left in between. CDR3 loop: CASSQGQESYYGYTF. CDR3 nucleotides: TGCGCCAGCAGCCAAGGACAGGAATCGTACTATGGCTACACCTTC.

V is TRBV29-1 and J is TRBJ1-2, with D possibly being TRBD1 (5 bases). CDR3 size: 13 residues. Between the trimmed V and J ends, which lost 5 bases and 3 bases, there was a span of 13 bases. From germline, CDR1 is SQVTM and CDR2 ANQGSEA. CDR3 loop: CSVPGPRDYGYTF. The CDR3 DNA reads TGCAGCGTTCCAGGACCCAGGGACTATGGCTACACCTTC.

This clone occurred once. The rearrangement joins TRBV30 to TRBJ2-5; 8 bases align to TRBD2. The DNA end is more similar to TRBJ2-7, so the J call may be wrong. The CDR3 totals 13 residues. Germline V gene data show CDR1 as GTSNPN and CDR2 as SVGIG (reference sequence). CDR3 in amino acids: CAWSPGLAYEQYF. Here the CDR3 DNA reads TGTGCCTGGTCACCGGGACTAGCCTACGAGCAGTACTTC.

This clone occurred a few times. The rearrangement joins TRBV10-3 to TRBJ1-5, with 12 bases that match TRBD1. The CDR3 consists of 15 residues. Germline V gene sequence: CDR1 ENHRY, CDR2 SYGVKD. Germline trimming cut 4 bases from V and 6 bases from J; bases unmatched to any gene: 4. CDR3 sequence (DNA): TGTGCCATCAGTGGGGGACAGGGGGCCGGTCAGCCCCAGCATTTT. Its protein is CAISGGQGAGQPQHF.

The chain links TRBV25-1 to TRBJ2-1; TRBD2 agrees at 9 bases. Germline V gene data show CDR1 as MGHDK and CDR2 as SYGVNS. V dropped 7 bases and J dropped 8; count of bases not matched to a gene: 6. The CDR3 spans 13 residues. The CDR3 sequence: CASIKSGGYEQFF. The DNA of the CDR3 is TGTGCCAGCATAAAGAGCGGGGGGTATGAGCAGTTCTTC.

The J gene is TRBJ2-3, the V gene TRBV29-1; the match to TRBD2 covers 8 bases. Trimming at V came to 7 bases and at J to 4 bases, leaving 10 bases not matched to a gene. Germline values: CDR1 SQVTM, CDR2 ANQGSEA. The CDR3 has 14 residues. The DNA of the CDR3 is TGCAGCGGCCGGCTTAGCGGGGTGGCAGATACGCAGTATTTT. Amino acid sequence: CSGRLSGVADTQYF.

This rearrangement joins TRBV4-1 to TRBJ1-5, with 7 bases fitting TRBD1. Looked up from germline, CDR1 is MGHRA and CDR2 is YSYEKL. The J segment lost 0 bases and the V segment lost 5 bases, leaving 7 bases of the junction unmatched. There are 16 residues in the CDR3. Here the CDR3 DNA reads TGCGCCAGCAGCGCGTTAGGGACAGCTAGCAATCAGCCCCAGCATTTT. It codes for CASSALGTASNQPQHF.

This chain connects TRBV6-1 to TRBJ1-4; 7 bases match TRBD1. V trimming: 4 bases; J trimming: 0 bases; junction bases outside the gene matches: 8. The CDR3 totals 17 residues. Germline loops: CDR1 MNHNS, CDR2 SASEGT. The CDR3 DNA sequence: TGTGCCAGCAGTGGGGGACAGTGGGAGGCAACTAATGAAAAACTGTTTTTT. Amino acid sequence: CASSGGQWEATNEKLFF.

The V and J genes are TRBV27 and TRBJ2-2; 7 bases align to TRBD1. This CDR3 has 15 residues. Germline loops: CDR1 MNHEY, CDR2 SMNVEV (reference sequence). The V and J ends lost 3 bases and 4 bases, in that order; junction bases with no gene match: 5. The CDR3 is CASSFGTASTGELFF. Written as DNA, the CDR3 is TGTGCCAGCAGTTTTGGGACAGCTTCCACCGGGGAGCTGTTTTTT.